The T cell receptor (beta chain) under discussion was sequenced for a study of shared clonotypes between healthy human individuals. Germline CDR1 reads SGHTA; CDR2 reads FQGTGA. Trimming took 3 bases from V and 5 from J; bases not matched to a gene: 10. CDR3 size: 16 residues. As defined, naive CD8 cells were CD45RO-negative and positively selected for CCR7, with terminally differentiated effector memory CD45RA+ cells excluded. Using immunoSEQ multiplex PCR, the repertoire was profiled, and TCRdb retains in-frame clones only, with some absent. The sample has roughly 2,000,000 clones, 90% to 95% seen once; the top ten hold 1.5% to 2%. Findings and limits, study-wide: Clonotype sharing among donors was expected to depend on sequencing depth.

Turning to this clone: What it binds is unknown.

The sample was naive CD8+ T cells from PBMCs. This TCR was recovered from a man younger than 30 in good health. Some clones in this sample may be carry-over from other donors' samples. The rearrangement links TRBV7-3 to TRBJ2-1; 7 nucleotides align to TRBD1. DNA for the CDR3: TGTGCCAGCAGCTTTTCCCGCAGGGGGAGAAACAATGAGCAGTTCTTC. Residues: CASSFSRRGRNNEQFF.